Included here is one T cell receptor (beta chain) sequence, with context. What it binds is not known. The V gene lost 0 bases and the J gene lost 2 bases, with 5 bases spanning the gap. This CDR3 is 13 amino acids long. Germline loops: CDR1 LGHNA, CDR2 YSLEER. This sample is drawn from a study of T cell responses to AZD1222 COVID-19 vaccine. Findings of the study overall: Among those given AZD1222, only five or six were seropositive at baseline.

The data were produced by immunoSEQ multiplex PCR, yet TCRdb's version contains in-frame clones alone and is incomplete. The table lists nearly 110,000 clones, around 90% of them singletons, with around 7.6% in the top ten. V and J are TRBV4-3 and TRBJ2-7, with unresolved D. The material was peripheral blood, obtained 28 days after the second AZD1222 dose. The clonotype was recovered from an adult who received the AZD1222 COVID-19 vaccine. CDR3 in amino acids: CASSQDRPYEQYF. CDR3 nucleotide sequence: TGCGCCAGCAGCCAAGACAGACCCTACGAGCAGTACTTC.